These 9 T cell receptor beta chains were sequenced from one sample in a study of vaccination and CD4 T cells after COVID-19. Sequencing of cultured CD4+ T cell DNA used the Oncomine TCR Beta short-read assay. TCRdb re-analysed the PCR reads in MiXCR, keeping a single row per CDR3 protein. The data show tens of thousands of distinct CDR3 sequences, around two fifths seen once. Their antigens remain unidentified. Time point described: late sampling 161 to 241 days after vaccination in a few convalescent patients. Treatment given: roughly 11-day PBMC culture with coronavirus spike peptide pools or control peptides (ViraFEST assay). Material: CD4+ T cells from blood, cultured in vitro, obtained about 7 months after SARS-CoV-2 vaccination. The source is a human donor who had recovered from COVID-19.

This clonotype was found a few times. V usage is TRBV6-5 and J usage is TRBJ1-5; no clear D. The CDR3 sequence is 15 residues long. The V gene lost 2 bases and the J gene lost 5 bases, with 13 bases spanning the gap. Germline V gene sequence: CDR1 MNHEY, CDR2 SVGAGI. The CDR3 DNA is TGTGCCAGCAGTTACGGCGGAGGCGGTTATCAGCCCCAGCATTTT. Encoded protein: CASSYGGGGYQPQHF.

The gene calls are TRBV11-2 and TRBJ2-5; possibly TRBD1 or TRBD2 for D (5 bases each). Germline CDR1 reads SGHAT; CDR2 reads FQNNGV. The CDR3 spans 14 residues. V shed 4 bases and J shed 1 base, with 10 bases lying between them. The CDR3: CASSSRGVQETQYF. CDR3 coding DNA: TGTGCCAGCAGCTCCCGAGGGGTCCAAGAGACCCAGTACTTC.

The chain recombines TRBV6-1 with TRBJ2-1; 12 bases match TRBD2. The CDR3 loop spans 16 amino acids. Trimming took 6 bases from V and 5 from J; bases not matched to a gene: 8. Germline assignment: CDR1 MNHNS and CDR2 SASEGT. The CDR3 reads CASRPLAGGPNNEQFF. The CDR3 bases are TGTGCCAGCAGGCCGCTAGCGGGGGGGCCGAACAATGAGCAGTTCTTC.

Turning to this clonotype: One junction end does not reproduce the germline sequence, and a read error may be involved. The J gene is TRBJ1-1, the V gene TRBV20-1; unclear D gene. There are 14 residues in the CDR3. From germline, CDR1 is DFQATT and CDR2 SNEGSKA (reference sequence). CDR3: CSPSLQFGNTEAFF. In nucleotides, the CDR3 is TGCAGTCCTAGCCTACAGTTTGGGAACACTGAAGCTTTCTTT.

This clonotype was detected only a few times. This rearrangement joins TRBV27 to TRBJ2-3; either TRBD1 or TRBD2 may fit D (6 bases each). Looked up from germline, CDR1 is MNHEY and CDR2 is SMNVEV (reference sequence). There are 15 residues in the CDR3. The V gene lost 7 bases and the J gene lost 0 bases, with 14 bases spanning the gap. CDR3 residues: CASTKGGISTDTQYF. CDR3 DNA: TGTGCCAGCACCAAAGGGGGGATTAGCACAGATACGCAGTATTTT.

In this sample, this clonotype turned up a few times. CDR3 DNA sequence: TGTGCCAGCAGCCACGGGACTAGGTGGTATACTGAGCAGTTCTTC. It translates to CASSHGTRWYTEQFF. This chain connects TRBV7-6 to TRBJ2-1, with 8 bases matching TRBD2. J was trimmed by 9 bases and V by 5 bases; bases with no gene match: 12. CDR3 length: 15 amino acids. The germline V gene encodes CDR1 SGHVS and CDR2 FNYEAQ. Together with reference TRBV7-6 and TRBJ2-1, the CDR3 gives the full variable domain: GAGVSQSPRYKVTKRGQDVALRCDPISGHVSLYWYRQALGQGPEFLTYFNYEAQQDKSGLPNDRFSAERPEGSISTLTIQRTEQRDSAMYRCASSHGTRWYTEQFFGPGTRLTVL.

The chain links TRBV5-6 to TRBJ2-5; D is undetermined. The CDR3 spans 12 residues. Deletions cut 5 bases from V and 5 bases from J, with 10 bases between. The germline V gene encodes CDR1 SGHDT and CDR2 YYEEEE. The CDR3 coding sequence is TGTGCCAGCAGGGCCCTGGCGGAGACCCAGTACTTC. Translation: CASRALAETQYF.

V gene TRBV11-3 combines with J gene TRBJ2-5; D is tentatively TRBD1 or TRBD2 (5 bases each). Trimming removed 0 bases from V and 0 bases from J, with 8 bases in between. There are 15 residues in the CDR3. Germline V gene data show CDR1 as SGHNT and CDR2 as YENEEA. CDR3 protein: CASSLEGRHQETQYF. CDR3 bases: TGTGCCAGCAGCTTAGAGGGACGCCACCAAGAGACCCAGTACTTC.

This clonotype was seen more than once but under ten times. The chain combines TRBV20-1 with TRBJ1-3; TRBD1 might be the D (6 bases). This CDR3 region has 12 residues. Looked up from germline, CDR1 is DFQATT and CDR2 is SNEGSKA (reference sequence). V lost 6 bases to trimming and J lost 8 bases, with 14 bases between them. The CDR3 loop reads CSAPGRGDTIYF. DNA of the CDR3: TGCAGTGCCCCGGGGAGGGGGGACACCATATATTTT.